The 32 T cell receptor beta chains listed next were all sequenced from one sample in a study of blood T cell repertoires in COVID-19. TCRdb's table, derived via immunoSEQ multiplex PCR, lists solely in-frame clones and lacks some. The table has 350,000 to 400,000 clones, more than 70% seen once. Sequencing was performed on PBMCs or T cells enriched from blood (not recorded which). Every receptor here comes from a woman between 18 and 29 years old who had recovered from COVID-19.

The V call is TRBV5-5, the J call TRBJ1-1; TRBD1 might be the D (6 bases). The germline CDR1 and CDR2 sequences are SGHKS and YYEKEE (reference sequence). The V end was cut by 0 bases, the J end by 11 bases, with 23 bases between. The length of the CDR3 is 16 residues. The DNA of the CDR3 is TGTGCCAGCAGCTTGGCCTTAACAGGGCTTGTGAATTGGGCTTTCTTT. Translated, it gives CASSLALTGLVNWAFF.

The chain recombines TRBV27 with TRBJ1-4, with TRBD1 matching 8 bases. V lost 3 bases and J lost 7; bases outside the gene matches: 4. This CDR3 is 14 amino acids long. CDR1 and CDR2 (germline): MNHEY, SMNVEV (reference sequence). CDR3 sequence: CASSFTGGGEKLFF. The CDR3 coding sequence is TGTGCCAGCAGTTTCACAGGGGGGGGTGAAAAACTGTTTTTT.

The V and J genes are TRBV6-5 and TRBJ1-5; D is possibly TRBD1 (5 bases). In germline, CDR1 is MNHEY, CDR2 SVGAGI. CDR3 length: 13 residues. V dropped 7 bases and J dropped 5 bases, with 12 bases sitting between them. The CDR3 protein is CASIAQGYQPQHF. CDR3 coding DNA: TGTGCCAGCATCGCCCAGGGATATCAGCCCCAGCATTTT.

The chain employs TRBV9 and TRBJ2-3; perhaps TRBD2 as D (6 bases). From germline, CDR1 is SGDLS and CDR2 YYNGEE. Trimming stripped 2 bases from V and 2 bases from J, with 15 bases between. The CDR3 runs 16 residues. The DNA of the CDR3 is TGTGCCAGCAGCGTGGGACTCCTGTCTCCCACAGATACGCAGTATTTT. Protein sequence: CASSVGLLSPTDTQYF.

The V and J genes are TRBV7-9 and TRBJ2-7; 7 bases map to TRBD1. The CDR3 spans 14 residues. V lost 5 bases, J lost 9 bases, and 13 bases stayed unmatched. Germline CDR1 is SEHNR and CDR2 is FQNEAQ (reference sequence). The CDR3 region is CASSTGDQGSVQYF. In DNA, the CDR3 is TGTGCCAGCAGCACAGGGGACCAAGGGTCGGTGCAGTACTTC.

Note on this clone: Its ends do not fully match the called genes, so a read error is possible. V is TRBV11-1 and J is TRBJ2-7; D not certain. Germline V gives CDR1 SGHAT, CDR2 FQDESV (reference sequence). This CDR3 region has 13 residues. The CDR3 here is CASSSSDTYKQYF. In DNA, the CDR3 is TGTGCCAGCAGCTCATCTGACACCTACAAGCAGTACTTC.

The CDR3 sequence: CASSALDRARTEAFF. CDR3 bases: TGTGCCAGCAGCGCCCTTGACAGGGCGCGGACTGAAGCTTTCTTT. The rearrangement links TRBV9 to TRBJ1-1; 7 positions agree with TRBD1. With V trimmed by 3 bases and J by 5 bases, 10 bases remained unmatched. The CDR3 contains 15 residues. Germline values: CDR1 SGDLS, CDR2 YYNGEE.

This chain links TRBV7-2 with TRBJ1-6, with D perhaps TRBD1 (6 bases). The CDR3 is 16 amino acids. Trimming took 4 bases from V and 3 from J, leaving 13 bases between them. Per germline, CDR1 SGHTA and CDR2 FQGNSA. The CDR3 region is CASSSGTGNYNSPLHF. The CDR3 DNA is TGTGCCAGCAGCTCCGGAACAGGGAACTATAATTCACCCCTCCACTTT.

CDR3 protein: CASSRGIGTEAFF. In DNA, the CDR3 is TGTGCCAGCAGTCGGGGGATTGGTACTGAAGCTTTCTTT. The genes are TRBV27 and TRBJ1-1; perhaps TRBD1 as D (5 bases). Trimming took 5 bases from V and 5 from J, leaving 12 bases between them. CDR1 and CDR2 from the germline V gene are MNHEY and SMNVEV (reference sequence). CDR3 length: 13 amino acids.

The chain carries TRBV6-5 and TRBJ1-5; 11 bases match TRBD1. V was pared by 5 bases and J by 7 bases, with 7 bases of the junction left unmatched. This CDR3 is built from 15 residues. CDR1 MNHEY and CDR2 SVGAGI come from the germline V gene. This chain's CDR3 is CASSPGTGGGQPQHF. The DNA for the CDR3 is TGTGCCAGCAGTCCCGGGACAGGGGGAGGACAGCCCCAGCATTTT.

The V call is TRBV7-9, the J call TRBJ1-4; 7 bases are a match to TRBD1. The germline CDR1 and CDR2 sequences are SEHNR and FQNEAQ (reference sequence). The trim removed 3 bases at V and 7 bases at J, leaving 8 bases unmatched. CDR3 length: 15 residues. The CDR3 coding sequence is TGTGCCAGCAGCTTCACAGGGGCCTACGGTGAAAAACTGTTTTTT. This gives the protein CASSFTGAYGEKLFF.

Only a few counts were recorded for this clone. This sequence joins TRBV27 and TRBJ1-2; 7 bases are shared with TRBD1. Trimming cost V 4 bases and J 12 bases; bases outside gene matches: 11. The CDR3 runs 13 residues. The germline V gene encodes CDR1 MNHEY and CDR2 SMNVEV (reference sequence). The CDR3 sequence: CASSSQGGLDHTF. The CDR3, as DNA: TGTGCCAGCAGTTCGCAGGGGGGATTGGACCACACCTTC.

This chain uses TRBV9 with TRBJ2-5; D is ambiguous. Germline V gene data show CDR1 as SGDLS and CDR2 as YYNGEE. Trimming removed 3 bases from V and 0 bases from J, with 12 bases in between. This CDR3 is built from 15 residues. CDR3 sequence reads: CASSAPNFYQETQYF. CDR3 coding DNA: TGTGCCAGCAGCGCGCCTAATTTCTACCAAGAGACCCAGTACTTC.

This clone showed up just once. The chain employs TRBV6-5 and TRBJ1-2; 10 nucleotides agree with TRBD1. The CDR3 loop spans 13 amino acids. CDR1 is MNHEY, CDR2 SVGAGI, per germline. V shed 7 bases, J shed 5 bases, and the junction held 4 bases outside the gene matches. The DNA of the CDR3 is TGTGCCAGCACCTCGGGACAGGGGTATGGCTACACCTTC. It encodes CASTSGQGYGYTF.

The V gene is TRBV7-6, the J gene TRBJ2-6, with TRBD1 identical over 7 bases. Trimming cost V 5 bases and J 1 base; bases outside gene matches: 2. The CDR3 is 15 residues long. Germline CDR1 reads SGHVS; CDR2 reads FNYEAQ. The CDR3 nucleotides are TGTGCCAGCAGCCGGACAGGTTCTGGGGCCAACGTCCTGACTTTC. Its translation: CASSRTGSGANVLTF.

This chain links TRBV24-1 with TRBJ1-1, with D perhaps TRBD1 (6 bases). The CDR3 covers 13 residues. Germline-derived CDR1 and CDR2 are KGHDR and SFDVKD. V lost 6 bases, J lost 3 bases, and 10 bases lay in between. The CDR3 DNA reads as TGTGCCACCAGTCGTAACAGGGACACTGAAGCTTTCTTT. Translated, it gives CATSRNRDTEAFF.

J is TRBJ2-3 and V is TRBV28; TRBD1 might be the D (5 bases). The CDR3 extends over 17 amino acids. The germline V and J ends were trimmed by 6 bases and 4 bases, with 23 bases remaining between them. In germline, CDR1 is MDHEN, CDR2 SYDVKM. The CDR3 nucleotides read TGTGCCAGCAGCCGAGTGACTTCAGGGTGGGTCGCAGATACGCAGTATTTT. It codes for CASSRVTSGWVADTQYF.

This clone was seen a handful of times. J is TRBJ1-6 and V is TRBV4-2; a possible D gene is TRBD1 (6 bases). Germline V lookup: CDR1 LGHNA, CDR2 YNFKEQ. The CDR3 contains 15 residues. V shed 2 bases and J shed 6 bases, with 11 bases lying between them. DNA for the CDR3: TGTGCCAGCAGCCAACAGGGGACCGGTAATTCACCCCTCCACTTT. Translation gives CASSQQGTGNSPLHF.

The chain recombines TRBV5-8 with TRBJ1-5; tentatively, D is TRBD1 (5 bases). The CDR3 loop spans 15 amino acids. The V end lost 2 bases, the J end lost 4 bases, and 13 bases lay between the germline ends. CDR1 is SGHTS and CDR2 is YDEGEE in the germline V gene. The CDR3 DNA sequence: TGTGCCAGCAGCTTAATGATGGGGGGAAATCAGCCCCAGCATTTT. Its protein is CASSLMMGGNQPQHF.

This rearrangement joins TRBV30 to TRBJ1-4, with 10 nucleotides matching TRBD1. CDR1 is GTSNPN and CDR2 is SVGIG in the germline V gene (reference sequence). CDR3 length: 19 residues. The trim removed 3 bases at V and 8 bases at J, leaving 21 bases unmatched. The CDR3 coding sequence is TGTGCCTGGAGGGCCGGAGACCCCAGGACAGGGGGTCGTTTGGAAAAACTGTTTTTT. Translated, it gives CAWRAGDPRTGGRLEKLFF.

This clone has just one count. The chain employs TRBV4-3 and TRBJ1-4; D call uncertain. Germline V gene lookup returns CDR1 LGHNA and CDR2 YSLEER. This CDR3 region has 13 residues. Trimming left V 4 bases short and J 7 bases short, with 10 bases between. The CDR3 DNA reads as TGCGCCAGCAGCCGAAGAGGGAGTGAAAAACTGTTTTTT. Translation gives CASSRRGSEKLFF.

V is TRBV7-9 and J is TRBJ1-4; 7 bases match TRBD1. CDR3 length equals 15 residues. Germline assignment: CDR1 SEHNR and CDR2 FQNEAQ (reference sequence). J lost 5 bases, V lost 3 bases, and 6 bases had no gene match. DNA of the CDR3: TGTGCCAGCAGCTTGGGCCAGGGGGGAAATGAAAAACTGTTTTTT. It specifies CASSLGQGGNEKLFF.

CDR3 residues: CASSLGQANTYEQYF. The DNA for the CDR3 is TGTGCCAGCAGCTTGGGACAGGCCAACACCTACGAGCAGTACTTC. The chain recombines TRBV11-3 with TRBJ2-7; TRBD1 matches at 8 bases. This CDR3 has 15 residues. The ends lost 3 bases at V and 2 bases at J; junction bases unmatched: 6. Germline loops: CDR1 SGHNT, CDR2 YENEEA.

CDR3 sequence reads: CASSFAPAGRGNTEAFF. The DNA for the CDR3 is TGTGCCAGCAGCTTTGCCCCTGCAGGGCGGGGGAACACTGAAGCTTTCTTT. The V and J genes are TRBV7-3 and TRBJ1-1, with D perhaps TRBD1 (5 bases). V was pared by 3 bases and J by 1 base, with 18 bases between. This CDR3 region has 17 residues. CDR1 is SGHTA and CDR2 is FQGTGA in the germline V gene.

The sample holds a few counts of this clone. The chain carries TRBV2 and TRBJ1-6; D gene unclear. The CDR3 totals 13 residues. V was cut by 4 bases and J by 14 bases, with 15 bases left in between. Germline assignment: CDR1 SNHLY and CDR2 FYNNEI. The CDR3 DNA reads as TGTGCCAGCAGTGTATCAGGAGGTGGGTCCCTCCACTTT. As protein: CASSVSGGGSLHF.

This chain connects TRBV7-9 to TRBJ2-1, with a possible D match to TRBD1 (6 bases). Trimming took off 5 bases at V and 1 base at J, with 12 bases between the two ends. The CDR3 spans 15 residues. CDR1 and CDR2 (germline): SEHNR, FQNEAQ (reference sequence). For the CDR3, the DNA is TGTGCCAGCAGCCCACACAGGGTTTCCTACAATGAGCAGTTCTTC. This codes for CASSPHRVSYNEQFF.

The gene calls are TRBV27 and TRBJ2-3, with 8 bases fitting TRBD1. The CDR3 length is 18 residues. Looked up from germline, CDR1 is MNHEY and CDR2 is SMNVEV (reference sequence). Unmatched junction bases numbered 18, after V lost 6 bases and J lost 4 bases. CDR3 amino acids: CASRAGTGGLIVPDTQYF. The CDR3 region has the DNA TGTGCCAGCAGGGCCGGGACAGGAGGACTCATTGTCCCAGATACGCAGTATTTT.

The chain has TRBV7-9 and TRBJ2-5; TRBD1 agrees at 9 bases. V lost 5 bases, J lost 6 bases, and 13 bases stayed unmatched. There are 16 residues in the CDR3. CDR1 and CDR2 from the germline V gene are SEHNR and FQNEAQ (reference sequence). CDR3 amino acids: CASSSNWTGVGKTQYF. The CDR3 bases are TGTGCCAGCAGCAGCAATTGGACAGGGGTGGGGAAGACCCAGTACTTC.

This clone came up once. This chain joins TRBV6-5 and TRBJ1-2; D possibly corresponds to TRBD1 (6 bases). V was pared by 6 bases and J by 1 base, with 15 bases between. This CDR3 contains 15 residues. Germline CDR1 is MNHEY and CDR2 is SVGAGI. The CDR3 protein is CASSLGGGDNYGYTF. DNA for the CDR3: TGTGCCAGCAGCCTCGGCGGGGGCGATAACTATGGCTACACCTTC.

The CDR3 here is CASSLDSRDYEGTQYF. CDR3 DNA: TGTGCCAGCAGCTTGGACAGCCGGGACTATGAGGGGACCCAGTACTTC. The chain combines TRBV7-2 with TRBJ2-5; perhaps TRBD2 as D (7 bases). The germline V and J ends were trimmed by 3 bases and 7 bases, with 21 bases remaining between them. CDR3 length: 16 residues. Germline loops: CDR1 SGHTA, CDR2 FQGNSA.

The J gene is TRBJ2-4, the V gene TRBV29-1, with D possibly TRBD2 on 6 matching bases. Trimming took off 2 bases at V and 7 bases at J, with 12 bases between the two ends. Looked up from germline, CDR1 is SQVTM and CDR2 is ANQGSEA. This CDR3 is built from 13 residues. Written as DNA, the CDR3 is TGCAGCGTTGAACGGGGGAAGGATAACATTCAGTACTTC. It codes for CSVERGKDNIQYF.

The chain recombines TRBV7-9 with TRBJ1-3; D might be TRBD1 (5 bases). V dropped 3 bases and J dropped 2 bases, with 11 bases sitting between them. Germline CDR1 and CDR2: SEHNR and FQNEAQ (reference sequence). The CDR3 totals 15 residues. The CDR3 region has the DNA TGTGCCAGCAGCTTTATTCCAGGGACTGGAAACACCATATATTTT. Translating it yields CASSFIPGTGNTIYF.